These 28 T cell receptor beta chains were all obtained from the same sample, sequenced in a study of blood T cell repertoires in COVID-19. Profiled with immunoSEQ multiplex PCR; TCRdb holds only in-frame clones, not every one. The sample shows 250,000 to 350,000 clones, approximately 85% of them seen only once. The sample comprised peripheral blood. These receptor sequences come from a human donor with COVID-19, enrolled during active disease. The donor label of this sample is uncertain.

This clone showed up just a few times. This chain links TRBV18 with TRBJ2-1; maybe TRBD2 (5 bases). V was clipped by 3 bases and J by 3 bases, with 9 bases between them. CDR3 length: 14 amino acids. The germline V gene has CDR1 KGHSH and CDR2 LQKENI. CDR3 in amino acids: CASSPGEGYNEQFF. The CDR3 coding sequence is TGTGCCAGCTCACCGGGAGAAGGCTACAATGAGCAGTTCTTC.

The V call is TRBV14, the J call TRBJ2-7; perhaps TRBD1 as D (5 bases). Between the trimmed V and J ends, which lost 4 bases and 6 bases, there was a span of 10 bases. CDR3 size: 12 residues. Per the germline V gene, CDR1 is SGHDN and CDR2 is FVKESK. The CDR3 spells CASSLVGAEQYF. The CDR3 DNA reads TGTGCCAGCAGCCTTGTAGGGGCCGAGCAGTACTTC.

The chain carries TRBV6-5 and TRBJ1-2, with 7 nucleotides matching TRBD1. The CDR3 totals 15 residues. Germline CDR1 reads MNHEY; CDR2 reads SVGAGI. V lost 5 bases to trimming and J lost 7 bases; unmatched junction nucleotides: 13. In nucleotides, the CDR3 is TGTGCCAGCAGTCTCGACTCAGGGGGTTTGTTTGGCTACACCTTC. Translation: CASSLDSGGLFGYTF.

This chain connects TRBV19 to TRBJ1-3; 12 bases align to TRBD1. CDR3 length equals 16 residues. CDR1 is LNHDA and CDR2 is SQIVND in the germline V gene (reference sequence). V was pared by 4 bases and J by 8 bases, with 9 bases of the junction left unmatched. The DNA of the CDR3 is TGTGCCAGTAGTACCGCCGGGACAGGGGGCGGACACACCATATATTTT. Residues: CASSTAGTGGGHTIYF. Together with reference TRBV19 and TRBJ1-3, the CDR3 gives the full variable domain: DGGITQSPKYLFRKEGQNVTLSCEQNLNHDAMYWYRQDPGQGLRLIYYSQIVNDFQKGDIAEGYSVSREKKESFPLTVTSAQKNPTAFYLCASSTAGTGGGHTIYFGEGSWLTVV.

The V and J genes are TRBV6-2 or TRBV6-3 and TRBJ2-1; 8 bases are a match to TRBD1. The CDR3 is 16 amino acids. Per the germline V gene, CDR1 is MNHEY and CDR2 is SVGEGT. V lost 4 bases to trimming and J lost 4 bases; unmatched junction nucleotides: 9. DNA of the CDR3: TGTGCCAGCAGTTCTACCCGGGACAGGTGGTACAATGAGCAGTTCTTC. Protein sequence: CASSSTRDRWYNEQFF.

The gene calls are TRBV27 and TRBJ2-7; D is possibly TRBD1 (6 bases). Trimming stripped 0 bases from V and 6 bases from J, with 15 bases between. The CDR3 sequence is 15 residues long. Germline lookup yields CDR1 MNHEY and CDR2 SMNVEV (reference sequence). CDR3 region: CASSLSRTARSEQYF. The CDR3 DNA is TGTGCCAGCAGTTTATCGCGGACAGCACGTTCCGAGCAGTACTTC.

V gene TRBV7-3 combines with J gene TRBJ1-1, with D possibly matching TRBD1 (6 bases). Germline V gene sequence: CDR1 SGHTA, CDR2 FQGTGA. The CDR3 is 15 amino acids. Trimming removed 5 bases from V and 1 base from J, with 14 bases in between. The CDR3 nucleotides are TGTGCCAGCAGCCTACAGGGTTTGGGGAACACTGAAGCTTTCTTT. Its translation is CASSLQGLGNTEAFF. The full variable domain, completed using reference TRBV7-3 and TRBJ1-1, is GAGVSQTPSNKVTEKGKYVELRCDPISGHTALYWYRQSLGQGPEFLIYFQGTGAADDSGLPNDRFFAVRPEGSVSTLKIQRTERGDSAVYLCASSLQGLGNTEAFFGQGTRLTVV.

In its sample, this clone was seen many times. The rearrangement joins TRBV7-9 to TRBJ2-7; weak D call: TRBD2 (5 bases). CDR3 length: 15 amino acids. Germline CDR1 is SEHNR and CDR2 is FQNEAQ (reference sequence). Deletions cut 5 bases from V and 2 bases from J, with 16 bases between. The CDR3 bases are TGTGCCAGCAGCCACGAGGGTAGGGTCCCCTACGAGCAGTACTTC. It codes for CASSHEGRVPYEQYF.

The J gene is TRBJ1-3, the V gene TRBV6-5; tentative D call: TRBD1 (5 bases). The CDR3 has 14 amino acids. Germline V gene lookup returns CDR1 MNHEY and CDR2 SVGAGI. The ends were cut back, 2 bases at V and 2 bases at J, with 7 bases in the middle. CDR3 coding DNA: TGTGCCAGCAGTTACGGGGGGGCTGGAAACACCATATATTTT. Amino acid sequence: CASSYGGAGNTIYF.

This sequence joins TRBV9 and TRBJ2-3; D might be TRBD2 (5 bases). The CDR3 extends over 16 amino acids. V lost 1 base, J lost 5 bases, and 17 bases lay in between. The germline CDR1 and CDR2 sequences are SGDLS and YYNGEE. The CDR3 region is CASSVWVGGGEDTQYF. For the CDR3, the DNA is TGTGCCAGCAGCGTATGGGTTGGAGGCGGTGAAGATACGCAGTATTTT.

This clone appeared once. This sequence joins TRBV9 and TRBJ1-1; D not certain. From germline, CDR1 is SGDLS and CDR2 YYNGEE. V dropped 2 bases and J dropped 4 bases, with 12 bases sitting between them. The CDR3 spans 14 residues. CDR3 amino acids: CASSVHLEGTEAFF. The CDR3 DNA follows: TGTGCCAGCAGCGTCCACTTGGAGGGCACTGAAGCTTTCTTT.

The V and J genes are TRBV7-9 and TRBJ1-2, with D perhaps matching TRBD1 (5 bases). This CDR3 is 15 amino acids long. Germline V lookup: CDR1 SEHNR, CDR2 FQNEAQ (reference sequence). Trimming shortened V by 4 bases and J by 4 bases, and 16 bases separated the two germline ends. CDR3 residues: CASSSTPGLPYGYTF. In nucleotides, the CDR3 is TGTGCCAGCAGCTCAACCCCAGGGTTACCCTATGGCTACACCTTC. The full variable domain, its missing parts supplied by reference TRBV7-9 and TRBJ1-2, is DTGVSQNPRHKITKRGQNVTFRCDPISEHNRLYWYRQTLGQGPEFLTYFQNEAQLEKSRLLSDRFSAERPKGSFSTLEIQRTEQGDSAMYLCASSSTPGLPYGYTFGSGTRLTVV.

A few counts support this clone. The rearrangement joins TRBV6-5 to TRBJ2-7, with unresolved D. Germline values: CDR1 MNHEY, CDR2 SVGAGI. V shed 0 bases and J shed 1 base, with 4 bases lying between them. CDR3 size: 13 residues. CDR3 residues: CASSYSASYEQYF. The CDR3 DNA follows: TGTGCCAGCAGTTACTCAGCGTCCTACGAGCAGTACTTC.

This rearrangement joins TRBV9 to TRBJ2-5; D perhaps matches TRBD1 (5 bases). Trimming removed 0 bases at V and 5 bases at J, with 11 bases between. There are 14 residues in the CDR3. Germline V gene data show CDR1 as SGDLS and CDR2 as YYNGEE. The CDR3 sequence: CASSVVPKGETQYF. The CDR3 nucleotides read TGTGCCAGCAGCGTAGTCCCTAAGGGGGAGACCCAGTACTTC.

The chain recombines TRBV7-6 with TRBJ2-1, with a weak D call TRBD2 (6 bases). V gave up 5 bases and J gave up 5 bases, with 19 bases separating them. Germline-derived CDR1 and CDR2 are SGHVS and FNYEAQ. The CDR3 sequence is 16 residues long. In DNA form, the CDR3 reads TGTGCCAGCAGCGGACGTTTGGGGGGTGAAAACAATGAGCAGTTCTTC. Protein product: CASSGRLGGENNEQFF. The whole variable domain, filled in from reference TRBV7-6 and TRBJ2-1, reads GAGVSQSPRYKVTKRGQDVALRCDPISGHVSLYWYRQALGQGPEFLTYFNYEAQQDKSGLPNDRFSAERPEGSISTLTIQRTEQRDSAMYRCASSGRLGGENNEQFFGPGTRLTVL.

The V gene is TRBV6-5, the J gene TRBJ2-4; 9 bases are shared with TRBD1. The germline V gene has CDR1 MNHEY and CDR2 SVGAGI. The CDR3 covers 14 residues. V was clipped by 1 base and J by 10 bases; unmatched bases: 5. The CDR3 sequence: CASSYLGQGGIQYF. The CDR3, as DNA: TGTGCCAGCAGTTACTTGGGACAGGGTGGGATTCAGTACTTC.

The rearrangement links TRBV28 to TRBJ1-5; TRBD1 matches at 7 bases. The CDR3 runs to 11 residues. The germline V gene has CDR1 MDHEN and CDR2 SYDVKM. V was pared by 8 bases and J by 9 bases, with 4 bases of the junction left unmatched. CDR3 nucleotides: TGTGCCAGCTATCAGGGGGGGCCCCAGCATTTT. Its translation is CASYQGGPQHF.

The chain is built from TRBV11-2 and TRBJ1-1; 10 bases align to TRBD1. Per the germline V gene, CDR1 is SGHAT and CDR2 is FQNNGV. The CDR3 has 16 residues. V was clipped by 3 bases and J by 0 bases; unmatched bases: 4. CDR3 sequence: CASSFWGQGMNTEAFF. The DNA for the CDR3 is TGTGCCAGCAGCTTCTGGGGACAGGGGATGAACACTGAAGCTTTCTTT.

V gene TRBV19 combines with J gene TRBJ2-2; a weak D match, TRBD2 (7 bases). Trimming shortened V by 6 bases and J by 6 bases, and 14 bases separated the two germline ends. Germline V gene data show CDR1 as LNHDA and CDR2 as SQIVND (reference sequence). This CDR3 is 14 amino acids long. The CDR3 loop is CASRSRGAAGELFF. DNA of the CDR3: TGTGCCAGTAGAAGTCGGGGGGCGGCCGGGGAGCTGTTTTTT.

In its sample, this clone was seen once. This chain links TRBV10-2 with TRBJ1-1; D uncertain. The CDR3 runs 14 residues. Germline V CDR1 and CDR2: WSHSY, SAAADI. Trimming left V 3 bases short and J 3 bases short, with 11 bases between. The CDR3 protein is CASSDPSGDTEAFF. CDR3 DNA: TGCGCCAGCAGTGACCCCTCCGGGGACACTGAAGCTTTCTTT.

J is TRBJ2-2 and V is TRBV28, with D possibly matching TRBD2 (6 bases). Germline V gene data show CDR1 as MDHEN and CDR2 as SYDVKM. This CDR3 comprises 18 residues. V was cut by 3 bases and J by 3 bases, with 20 bases left in between. For the CDR3, the DNA is TGTGCCAGCAGTTTTAGGTCCTTCGGGGGTAGAGACACCGGGGAGCTGTTTTTT. This gives the protein CASSFRSFGGRDTGELFF.

The chain couples TRBV30 to TRBJ1-1, with D unresolved. The V gene lost 4 bases and the J gene lost 0 bases, with 9 bases spanning the gap. CDR3 size: 13 residues. CDR1 is GTSNPN, CDR2 SVGIG, per germline (reference sequence). CDR3 sequence reads: CAWKPHMNTEAFF. CDR3 DNA: TGTGCCTGGAAACCGCACATGAACACTGAAGCTTTCTTT.

This chain joins TRBV5-6 and TRBJ2-3; TRBD1 agrees at 7 bases. V trimming: 0 bases; J trimming: 0 bases; junction bases outside the gene matches: 1. The germline gives CDR1 SGHDT, CDR2 YYEEEE. This CDR3 comprises 15 residues. Written as DNA, the CDR3 is TGTGCCAGCAGCTTGGGACAGGGTAGCACAGATACGCAGTATTTT. This translates into CASSLGQGSTDTQYF.

The rearrangement uses TRBV2 and TRBJ1-5; 7 bases line up with TRBD1. This CDR3 has 16 residues. Germline assignment: CDR1 SNHLY and CDR2 FYNNEI. Trimming took 7 bases from V and 0 from J; bases not matched to a gene: 9. The CDR3 sequence is CASNRDRLSSNQPQHF. The DNA of the CDR3 is TGTGCCAGCAACCGGGACAGATTGAGTAGCAATCAGCCCCAGCATTTT.

The chain couples TRBV28 to TRBJ2-5, with a possible D match to TRBD2 (5 bases). Germline-derived CDR1 and CDR2 are MDHEN and SYDVKM. CDR3 length: 15 amino acids. The V and J ends lost 5 bases and 4 bases respectively, with 17 bases between them. The CDR3 spells CASSPNGLGLETQYF. CDR3 bases: TGTGCCAGCAGTCCCAACGGACTTGGGCTAGAGACCCAGTACTTC.

This clone has just one count. The chain couples TRBV11-2 to TRBJ2-2; TRBD1 matches 9 bases. Germline CDR1 is SGHAT and CDR2 is FQNNGV. The CDR3 consists of 17 residues. V was pared by 1 base and J by 5 bases, with 8 bases of the junction left unmatched. CDR3 loop: CASSLGVDRGYTGELFF. The DNA of the CDR3 is TGTGCCAGCAGCTTAGGCGTGGACAGGGGATATACCGGGGAGCTGTTTTTT.

The gene calls are TRBV6-5 and TRBJ2-7; D may be TRBD2 (5 bases). This CDR3 region has 12 residues. The germline V and J ends were trimmed by 8 bases and 2 bases, with 10 bases remaining between them. Germline assignment: CDR1 MNHEY and CDR2 SVGAGI. The CDR3, as DNA: TGTGCCAGCGGACTTGTTACCTACGAGCAGTACTTC. Amino acids: CASGLVTYEQYF.

The chain couples TRBV12-3 or TRBV12-4 to TRBJ1-4; 8 positions agree with TRBD1. The CDR3 extends over 13 amino acids. V dropped 6 bases and J dropped 6; count of bases not matched to a gene: 3. The CDR3 DNA is TGTGCCAGCAGGGCAGGGGGCGATGAAAAACTGTTTTTT. It encodes CASRAGGDEKLFF.